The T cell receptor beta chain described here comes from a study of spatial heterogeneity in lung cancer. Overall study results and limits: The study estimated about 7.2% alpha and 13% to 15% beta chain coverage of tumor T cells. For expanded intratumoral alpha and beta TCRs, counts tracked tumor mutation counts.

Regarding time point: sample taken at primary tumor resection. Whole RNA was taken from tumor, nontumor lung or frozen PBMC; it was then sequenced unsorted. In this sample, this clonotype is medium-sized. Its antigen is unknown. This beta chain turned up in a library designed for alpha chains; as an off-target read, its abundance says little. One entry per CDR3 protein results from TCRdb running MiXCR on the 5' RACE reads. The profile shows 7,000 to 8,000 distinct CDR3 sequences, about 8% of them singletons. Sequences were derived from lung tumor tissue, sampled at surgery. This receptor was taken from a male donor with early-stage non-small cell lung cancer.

CDR3 DNA sequence: TGTGCCAGCAGCCAAGACGGCAGAGTGGGTAACACTGAAGCTTTCTTT. It yields the protein CASSQDGRVGNTEAFF. The chain links TRBV3-1 to TRBJ1-1, with unresolved D. The CDR3 spans 16 residues. Trimming stripped 0 bases from V and 2 bases from J, with 13 bases between. Looked up from germline, CDR1 is LGHDT and CDR2 is YNNKEL (reference sequence).